A single sample gave rise to the 5 T cell receptor beta chains below, sequenced in a study of OX40 agonist ivuxolimab in advanced cancers. Clones were read by immunoSEQ multiplex PCR, and TCRdb kept only the in-frame ones, dropping some. The data show 25,000 to 35,000 clones, roughly 90% seen once. Sequenced material: CD4+ or CD8+ T cells sorted from blood, taken in a trial of the OX40 agonist ivuxolimab. These TCRs come from an adult with an advanced solid tumor such as melanoma, head and neck, liver or kidney cancer.

The genes are TRBV30 and TRBJ2-2; D unclear. Germline CDR1 reads GTSNPN; CDR2 reads SVGIG (reference sequence). The length of the CDR3 is 12 residues. V was cut by 3 bases and J by 4 bases, with 6 bases left in between. CDR3 residues: CAWSAGTGELFF. Here the CDR3 DNA reads TGTGCCTGGAGCGCAGGCACCGGGGAGCTGTTTTTT. The variable domain in full, with the rest retrieved from reference TRBV30 and TRBJ2-2, is SQTIHQWPATLVQPVGSPLSLECTVEGTSNPNLYWYRQAAGRGLQLLFYSVGIGQISSEVPQNLSASRPQDRQFILSSKKLLLSDSGFYLCAWSAGTGELFFGEGSRLTVL.

This sequence joins TRBV30 and TRBJ2-1, with TRBD1 identical over 9 bases. The trim removed 4 bases at V and 3 bases at J, leaving 4 bases unmatched. Germline V lookup: CDR1 GTSNPN, CDR2 SVGIG (reference sequence). This CDR3 has 14 amino acids. CDR3 DNA: TGTGCCTGGACGACAGGGGGATACTACAATGAGCAGTTCTTC. This gives the protein CAWTTGGYYNEQFF.

The J gene is TRBJ2-3, the V gene TRBV30; D unresolved. Germline V gene sequence: CDR1 GTSNPN, CDR2 SVGIG (reference sequence). V lost 0 bases, J lost 3 bases, and 7 bases lay in between. This CDR3 is built from 13 residues. DNA of the CDR3: TGTGCCTGGAGTGTTGGAGTTACAGATACGCAGTATTTT. It encodes CAWSVGVTDTQYF.

The chain uses TRBV6-5 and TRBJ2-1; TRBD2 matches 7 bases. The CDR3 sequence is 14 residues long. After removal of 6 bases from V and 4 bases from J, the junction contained 6 bases not matched to a gene. CDR1 and CDR2 from the germline V gene are MNHEY and SVGAGI. The CDR3 reads CASRRGGEYNEQFF. The DNA of the CDR3 is TGTGCCAGCAGGCGCGGGGGAGAGTACAATGAGCAGTTCTTC.

V usage is TRBV10-1 and J usage is TRBJ2-1; 8 nucleotides line up with TRBD1. The CDR3 runs to 15 residues. Per germline, CDR1 WNHNN and CDR2 SYGVQD (reference sequence). With 6 bases clipped from V and 8 bases from J, the junction kept 12 bases outside the gene matches. The DNA of the CDR3 is TGCGCCAGCAGCAGGGGGCGCCGCCACGGGGATGAGCAGTTCTTC. This encodes CASSRGRRHGDEQFF.